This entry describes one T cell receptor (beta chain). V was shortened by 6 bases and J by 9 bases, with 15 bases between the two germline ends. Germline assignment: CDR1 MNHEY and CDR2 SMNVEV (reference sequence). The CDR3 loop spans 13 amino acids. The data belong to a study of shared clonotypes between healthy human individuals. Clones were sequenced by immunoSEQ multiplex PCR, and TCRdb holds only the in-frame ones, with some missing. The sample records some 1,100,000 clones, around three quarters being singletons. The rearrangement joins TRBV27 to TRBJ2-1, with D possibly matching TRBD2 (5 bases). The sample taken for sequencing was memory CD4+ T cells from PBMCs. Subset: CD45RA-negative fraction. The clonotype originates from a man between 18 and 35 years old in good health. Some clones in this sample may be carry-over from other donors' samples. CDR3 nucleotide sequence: TGTGCCAGCAGGGACCCACCAGCGGTTGAGCAGTTCTTC. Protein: CASRDPPAVEQFF.